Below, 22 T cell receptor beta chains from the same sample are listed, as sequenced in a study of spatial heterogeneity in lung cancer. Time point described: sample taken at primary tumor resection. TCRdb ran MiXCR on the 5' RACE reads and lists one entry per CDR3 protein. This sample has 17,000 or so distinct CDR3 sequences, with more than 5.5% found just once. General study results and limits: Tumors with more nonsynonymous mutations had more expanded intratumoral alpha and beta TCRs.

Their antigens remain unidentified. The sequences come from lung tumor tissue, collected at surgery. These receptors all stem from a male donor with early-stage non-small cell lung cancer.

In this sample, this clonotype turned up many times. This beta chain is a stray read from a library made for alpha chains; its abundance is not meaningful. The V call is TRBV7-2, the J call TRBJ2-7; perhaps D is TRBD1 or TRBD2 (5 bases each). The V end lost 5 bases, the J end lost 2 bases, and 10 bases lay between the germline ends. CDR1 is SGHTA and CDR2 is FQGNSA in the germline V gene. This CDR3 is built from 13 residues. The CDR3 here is CASSGTDTYEQYF. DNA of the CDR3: TGTGCCAGCAGCGGGACCGATACCTACGAGCAGTACTTC.

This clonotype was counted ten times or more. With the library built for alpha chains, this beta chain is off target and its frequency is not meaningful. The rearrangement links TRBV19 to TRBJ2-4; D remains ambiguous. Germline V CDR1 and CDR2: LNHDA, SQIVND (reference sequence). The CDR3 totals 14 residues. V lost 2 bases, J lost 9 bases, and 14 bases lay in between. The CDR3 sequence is CASSISLNGAIQYF. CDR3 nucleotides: TGTGCCAGTAGTATATCCCTAAACGGAGCCATTCAGTACTTC. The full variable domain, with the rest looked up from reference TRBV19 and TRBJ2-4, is DGGITQSPKYLFRKEGQNVTLSCEQNLNHDAMYWYRQDPGQGLRLIYYSQIVNDFQKGDIAEGYSVSREKKESFPLTVTSAQKNPTAFYLCASSISLNGAIQYFGAGTRLSVL.

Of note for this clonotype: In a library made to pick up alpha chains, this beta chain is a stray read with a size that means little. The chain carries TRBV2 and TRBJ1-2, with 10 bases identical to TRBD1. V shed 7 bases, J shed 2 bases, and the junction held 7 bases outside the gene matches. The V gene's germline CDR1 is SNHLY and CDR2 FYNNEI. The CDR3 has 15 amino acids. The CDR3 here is CASILGGQGNYGYTF. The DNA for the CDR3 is TGTGCCAGCATCCTAGGGGGACAGGGGAACTATGGCTACACCTTC.

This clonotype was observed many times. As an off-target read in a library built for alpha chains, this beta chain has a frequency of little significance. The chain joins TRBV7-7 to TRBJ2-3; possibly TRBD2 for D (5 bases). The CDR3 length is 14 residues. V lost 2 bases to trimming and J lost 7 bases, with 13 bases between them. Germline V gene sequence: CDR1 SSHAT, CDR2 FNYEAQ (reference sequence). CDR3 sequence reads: CASSLRPGRNTQYF. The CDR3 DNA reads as TGTGCCAGCAGCTTACGCCCGGGGAGAAATACGCAGTATTTT.

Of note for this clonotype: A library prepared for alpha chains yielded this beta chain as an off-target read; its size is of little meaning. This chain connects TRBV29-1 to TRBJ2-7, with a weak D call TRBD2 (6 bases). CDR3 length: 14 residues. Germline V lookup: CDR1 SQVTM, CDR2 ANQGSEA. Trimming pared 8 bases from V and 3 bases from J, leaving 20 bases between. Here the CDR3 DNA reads TGCAGCACTAATGGCGGGGCCCTGGGCTACGAGCAGTACTTC. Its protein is CSTNGGALGYEQYF.

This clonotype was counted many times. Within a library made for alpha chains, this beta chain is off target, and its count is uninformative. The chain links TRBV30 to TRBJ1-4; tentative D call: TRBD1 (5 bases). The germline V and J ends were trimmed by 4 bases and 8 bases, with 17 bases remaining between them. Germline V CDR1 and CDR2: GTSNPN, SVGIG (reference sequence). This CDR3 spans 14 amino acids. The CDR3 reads CAWNLQGGGEKLFF. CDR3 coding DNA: TGTGCCTGGAACCTCCAGGGAGGAGGAGAAAAACTGTTTTTT.

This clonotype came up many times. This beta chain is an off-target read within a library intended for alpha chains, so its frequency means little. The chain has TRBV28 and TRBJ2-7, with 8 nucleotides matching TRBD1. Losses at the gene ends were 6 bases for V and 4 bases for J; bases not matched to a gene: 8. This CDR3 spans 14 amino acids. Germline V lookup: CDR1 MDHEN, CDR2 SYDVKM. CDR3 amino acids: CASRETGDKYEQYF. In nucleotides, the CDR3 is TGTGCCAGCAGGGAGACAGGGGACAAGTACGAGCAGTACTTC. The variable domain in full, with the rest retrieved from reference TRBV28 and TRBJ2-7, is DVKVTQSSRYLVKRTGEKVFLECVQDMDHENMFWYRQDPGLGLRLIYFSYDVKMKEKGDIPEGYSVSREKKERFSLILESASTNQTSMYLCASRETGDKYEQYFGPGTRLTVT.

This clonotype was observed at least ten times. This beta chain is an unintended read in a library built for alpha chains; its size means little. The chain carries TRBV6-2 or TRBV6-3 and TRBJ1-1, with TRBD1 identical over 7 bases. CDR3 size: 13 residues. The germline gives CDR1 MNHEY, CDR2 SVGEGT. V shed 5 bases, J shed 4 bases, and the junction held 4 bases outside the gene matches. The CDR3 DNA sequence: TGTGCCAGCAGTGGGACAGTGGGCACTGAAGCTTTCTTT. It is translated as CASSGTVGTEAFF.

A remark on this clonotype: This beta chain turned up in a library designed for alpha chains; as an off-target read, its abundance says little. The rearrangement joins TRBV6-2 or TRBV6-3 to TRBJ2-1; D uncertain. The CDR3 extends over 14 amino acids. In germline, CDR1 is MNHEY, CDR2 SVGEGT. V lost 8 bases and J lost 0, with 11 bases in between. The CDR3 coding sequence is TGTGCCAGCCGCGCCCCGACCTCCTACAATGAGCAGTTCTTC. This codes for CASRAPTSYNEQFF.

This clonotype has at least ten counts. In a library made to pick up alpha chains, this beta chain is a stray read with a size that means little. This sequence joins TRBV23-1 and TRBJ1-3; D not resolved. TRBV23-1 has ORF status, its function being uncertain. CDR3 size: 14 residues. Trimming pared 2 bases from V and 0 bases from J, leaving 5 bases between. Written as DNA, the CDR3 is TGCGCCAGCAGTCAAGCGTTCTCTGGAAACACCATATATTTT. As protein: CASSQAFSGNTIYF.

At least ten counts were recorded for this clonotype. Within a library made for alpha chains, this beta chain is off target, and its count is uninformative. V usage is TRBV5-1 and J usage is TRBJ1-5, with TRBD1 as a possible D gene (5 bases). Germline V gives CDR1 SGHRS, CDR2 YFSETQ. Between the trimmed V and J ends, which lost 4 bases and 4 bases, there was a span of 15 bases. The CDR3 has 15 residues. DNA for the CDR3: TGCGCCAGCAGCCTAGACAGCCCTGGGAATCAGCCCCAGCATTTT. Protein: CASSLDSPGNQPQHF.

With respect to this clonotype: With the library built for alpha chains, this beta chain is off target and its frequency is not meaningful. The CDR3, as DNA: TGTGCCAGCAGCCTTATATCCGATTCACCCCTCCACTTT. It yields the protein CASSLISDSPLHF. The genes are TRBV7-2 and TRBJ1-6, with unresolved D. V gave up 5 bases and J gave up 8 bases, with 10 bases separating them. The CDR3 runs 13 residues. CDR1 and CDR2 (germline): SGHTA, FQGNSA.

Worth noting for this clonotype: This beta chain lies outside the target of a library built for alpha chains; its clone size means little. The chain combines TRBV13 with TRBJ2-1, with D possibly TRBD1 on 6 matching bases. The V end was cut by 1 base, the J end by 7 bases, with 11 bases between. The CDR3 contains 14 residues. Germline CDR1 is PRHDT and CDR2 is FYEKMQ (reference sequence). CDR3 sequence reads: CASSLEYRVNEQFF. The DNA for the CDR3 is TGTGCCAGCAGCTTAGAATACAGGGTTAATGAGCAGTTCTTC.

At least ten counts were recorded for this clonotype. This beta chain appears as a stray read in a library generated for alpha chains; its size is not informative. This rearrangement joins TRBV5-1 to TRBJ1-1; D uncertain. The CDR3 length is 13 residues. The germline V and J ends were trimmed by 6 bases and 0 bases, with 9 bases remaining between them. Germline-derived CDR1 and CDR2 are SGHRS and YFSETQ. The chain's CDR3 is CASMAGMNTEAFF. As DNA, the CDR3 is TGCGCCAGCATGGCGGGAATGAACACTGAAGCTTTCTTT.

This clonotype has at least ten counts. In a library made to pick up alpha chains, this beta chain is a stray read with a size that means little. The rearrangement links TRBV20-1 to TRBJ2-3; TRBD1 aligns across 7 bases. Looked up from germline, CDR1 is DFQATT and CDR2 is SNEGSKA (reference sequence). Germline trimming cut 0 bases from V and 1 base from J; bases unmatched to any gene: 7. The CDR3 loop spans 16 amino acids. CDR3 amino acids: CSARDVGTVRTDTQYF. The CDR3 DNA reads TGCAGTGCTAGAGATGTTGGGACAGTTCGCACAGATACGCAGTATTTT.

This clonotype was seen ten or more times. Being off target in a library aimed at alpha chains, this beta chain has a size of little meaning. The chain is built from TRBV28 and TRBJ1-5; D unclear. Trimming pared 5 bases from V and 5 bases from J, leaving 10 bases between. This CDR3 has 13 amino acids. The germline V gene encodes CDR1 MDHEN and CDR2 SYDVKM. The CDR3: CASSPPSYQPQHF. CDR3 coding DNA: TGTGCCAGCAGTCCCCCCTCCTATCAGCCCCAGCATTTT.

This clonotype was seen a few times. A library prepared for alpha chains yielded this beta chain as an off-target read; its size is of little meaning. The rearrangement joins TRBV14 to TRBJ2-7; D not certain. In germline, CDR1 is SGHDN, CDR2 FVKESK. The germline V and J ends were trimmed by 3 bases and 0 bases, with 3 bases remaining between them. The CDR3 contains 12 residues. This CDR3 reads CASSHVSYEQYF. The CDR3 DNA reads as TGTGCCAGCAGCCATGTCTCCTACGAGCAGTACTTC.

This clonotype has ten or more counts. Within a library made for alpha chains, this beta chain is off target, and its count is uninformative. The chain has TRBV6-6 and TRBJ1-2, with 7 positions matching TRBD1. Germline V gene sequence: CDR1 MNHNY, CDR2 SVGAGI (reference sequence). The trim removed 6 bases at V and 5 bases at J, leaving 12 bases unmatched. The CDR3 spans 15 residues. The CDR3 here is CASRIEGARAYGYTF. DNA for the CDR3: TGTGCCAGCAGAATTGAGGGGGCGCGTGCTTATGGCTACACCTTC.

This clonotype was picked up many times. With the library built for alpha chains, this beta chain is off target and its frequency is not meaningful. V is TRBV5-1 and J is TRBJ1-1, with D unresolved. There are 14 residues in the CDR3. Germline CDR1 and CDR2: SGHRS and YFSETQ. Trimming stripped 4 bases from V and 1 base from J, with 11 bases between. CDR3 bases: TGCGCCAGCAGCCACGGAGACTGGAACACTGAAGCTTTCTTT. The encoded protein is CASSHGDWNTEAFF.

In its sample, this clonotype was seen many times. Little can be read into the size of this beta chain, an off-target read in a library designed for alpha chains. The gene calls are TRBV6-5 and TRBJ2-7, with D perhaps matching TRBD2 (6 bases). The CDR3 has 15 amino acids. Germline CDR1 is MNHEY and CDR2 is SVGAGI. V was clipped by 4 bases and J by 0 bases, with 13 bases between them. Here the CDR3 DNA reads TGTGCCAGCAGTTTAGGGACTTACAGCTCCTACGAGCAGTACTTC. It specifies CASSLGTYSSYEQYF.

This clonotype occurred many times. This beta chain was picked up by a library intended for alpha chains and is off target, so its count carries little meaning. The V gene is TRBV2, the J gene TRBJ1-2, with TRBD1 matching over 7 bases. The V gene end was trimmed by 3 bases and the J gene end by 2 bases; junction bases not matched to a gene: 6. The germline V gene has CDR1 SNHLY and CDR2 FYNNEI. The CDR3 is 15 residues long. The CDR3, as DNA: TGTGCCAGCAGTGAGTTTAGGGGGCAGAACTATGGCTACACCTTC. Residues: CASSEFRGQNYGYTF.

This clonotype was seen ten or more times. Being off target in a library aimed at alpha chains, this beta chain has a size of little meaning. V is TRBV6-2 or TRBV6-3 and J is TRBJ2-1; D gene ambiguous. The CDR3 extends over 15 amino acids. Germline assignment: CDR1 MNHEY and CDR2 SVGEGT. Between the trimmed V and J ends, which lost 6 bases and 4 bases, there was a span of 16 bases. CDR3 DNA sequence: TGTGCCAGCAGCCCTCCGGGCCCGGCTTACAATGAGCAGTTCTTC. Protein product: CASSPPGPAYNEQFF.